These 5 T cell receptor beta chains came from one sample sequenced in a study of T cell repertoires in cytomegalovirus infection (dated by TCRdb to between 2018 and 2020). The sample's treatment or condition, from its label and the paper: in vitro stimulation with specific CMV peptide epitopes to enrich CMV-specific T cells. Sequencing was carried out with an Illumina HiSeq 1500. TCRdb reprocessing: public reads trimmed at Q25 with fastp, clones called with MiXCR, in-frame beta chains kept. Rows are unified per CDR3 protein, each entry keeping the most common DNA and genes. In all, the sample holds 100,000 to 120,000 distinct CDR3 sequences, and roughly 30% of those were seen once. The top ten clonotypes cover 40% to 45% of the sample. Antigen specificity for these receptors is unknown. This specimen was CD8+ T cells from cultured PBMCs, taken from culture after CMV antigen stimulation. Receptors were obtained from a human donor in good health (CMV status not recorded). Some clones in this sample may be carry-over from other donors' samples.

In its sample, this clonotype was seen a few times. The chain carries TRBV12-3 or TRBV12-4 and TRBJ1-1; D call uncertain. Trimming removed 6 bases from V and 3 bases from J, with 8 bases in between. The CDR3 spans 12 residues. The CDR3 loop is CASRAGYTEAFF. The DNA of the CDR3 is TGTGCCAGCAGGGCAGGTTACACTGAAGCTTTCTTT.

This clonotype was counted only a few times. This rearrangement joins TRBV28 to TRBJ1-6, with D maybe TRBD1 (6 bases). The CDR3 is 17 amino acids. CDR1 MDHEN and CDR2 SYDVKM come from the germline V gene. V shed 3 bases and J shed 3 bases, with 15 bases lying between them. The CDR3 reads CASSLGAGAVYNSPLHF. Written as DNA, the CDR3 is TGTGCCAGCAGTTTGGGGGCAGGGGCGGTCTATAATTCACCCCTCCACTTT.

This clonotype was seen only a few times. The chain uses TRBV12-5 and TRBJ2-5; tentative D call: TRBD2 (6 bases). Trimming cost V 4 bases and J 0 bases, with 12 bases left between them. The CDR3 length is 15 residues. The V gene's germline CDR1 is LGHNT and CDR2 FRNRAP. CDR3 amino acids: CASGWSGTYQETQYF. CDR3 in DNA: TGTGCTAGTGGTTGGTCCGGGACTTACCAAGAGACCCAGTACTTC.

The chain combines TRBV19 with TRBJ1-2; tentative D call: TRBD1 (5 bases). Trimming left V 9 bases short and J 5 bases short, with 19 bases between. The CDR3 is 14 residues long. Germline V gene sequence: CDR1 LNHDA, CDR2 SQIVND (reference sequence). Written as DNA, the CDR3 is TGTGCCAGCCGCGTCGGGGAAGGGGATTATGGCTACACCTTC. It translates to CASRVGEGDYGYTF.

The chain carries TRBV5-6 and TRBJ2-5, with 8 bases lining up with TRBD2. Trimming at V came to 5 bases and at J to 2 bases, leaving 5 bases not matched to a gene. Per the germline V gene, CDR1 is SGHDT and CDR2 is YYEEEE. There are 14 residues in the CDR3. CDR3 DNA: TGTGCCAGCAGTCTAGCGGGTATGCAAGAGACCCAGTACTTC. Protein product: CASSLAGMQETQYF.